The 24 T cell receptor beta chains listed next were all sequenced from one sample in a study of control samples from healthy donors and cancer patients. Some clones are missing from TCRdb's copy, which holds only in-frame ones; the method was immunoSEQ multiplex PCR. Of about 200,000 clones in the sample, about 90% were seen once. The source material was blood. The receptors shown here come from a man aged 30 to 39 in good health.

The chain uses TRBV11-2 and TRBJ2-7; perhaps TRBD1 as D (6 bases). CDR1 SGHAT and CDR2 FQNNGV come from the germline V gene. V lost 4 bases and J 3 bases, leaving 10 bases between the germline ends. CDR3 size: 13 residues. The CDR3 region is CASSSTGIYEQYF. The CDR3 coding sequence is TGTGCCAGCAGCTCGACAGGAATCTACGAGCAGTACTTC.

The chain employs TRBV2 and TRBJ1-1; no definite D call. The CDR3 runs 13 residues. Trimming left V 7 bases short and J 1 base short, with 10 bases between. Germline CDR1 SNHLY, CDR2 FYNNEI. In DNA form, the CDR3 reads TGTGCCAGCACCCCTTGGGGGAACACTGAAGCTTTCTTT. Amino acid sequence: CASTPWGNTEAFF.

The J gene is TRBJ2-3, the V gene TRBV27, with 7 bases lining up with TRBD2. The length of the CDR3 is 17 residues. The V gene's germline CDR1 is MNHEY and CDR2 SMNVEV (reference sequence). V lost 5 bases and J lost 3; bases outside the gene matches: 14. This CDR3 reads CASSHIPLAGDTDTQYF. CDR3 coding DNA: TGTGCCAGCAGTCATATCCCCCTGGCGGGGGATACAGATACGCAGTATTTT.

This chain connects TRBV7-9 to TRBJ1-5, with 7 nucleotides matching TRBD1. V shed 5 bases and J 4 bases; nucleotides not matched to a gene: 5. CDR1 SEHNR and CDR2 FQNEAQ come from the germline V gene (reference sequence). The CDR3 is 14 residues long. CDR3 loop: CASSQGEVNQPQHF. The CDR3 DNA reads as TGTGCCAGCAGCCAGGGGGAGGTTAATCAGCCCCAGCATTTT.

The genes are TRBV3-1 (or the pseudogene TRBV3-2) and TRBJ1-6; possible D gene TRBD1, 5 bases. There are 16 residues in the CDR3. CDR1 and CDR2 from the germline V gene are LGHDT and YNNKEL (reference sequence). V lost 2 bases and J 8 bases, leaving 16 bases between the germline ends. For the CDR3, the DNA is TGTGCCAGCAGCCAATACCGGGGACCGGTGGATTCACCCCTCCACTTT. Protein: CASSQYRGPVDSPLHF.

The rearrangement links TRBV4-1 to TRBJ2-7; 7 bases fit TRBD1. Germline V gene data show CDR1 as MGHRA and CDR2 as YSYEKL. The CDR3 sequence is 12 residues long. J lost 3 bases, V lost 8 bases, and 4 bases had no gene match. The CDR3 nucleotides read TGCGCCAGCGGGGCAGGGGGCTACGAGCAGTACTTC. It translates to CASGAGGYEQYF.

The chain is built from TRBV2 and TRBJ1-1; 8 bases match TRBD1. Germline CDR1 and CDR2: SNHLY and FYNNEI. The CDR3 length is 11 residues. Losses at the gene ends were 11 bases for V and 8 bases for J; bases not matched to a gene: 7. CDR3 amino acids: CAGSQGVEAFF. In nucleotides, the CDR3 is TGTGCCGGGTCACAGGGGGTAGAAGCTTTCTTT.

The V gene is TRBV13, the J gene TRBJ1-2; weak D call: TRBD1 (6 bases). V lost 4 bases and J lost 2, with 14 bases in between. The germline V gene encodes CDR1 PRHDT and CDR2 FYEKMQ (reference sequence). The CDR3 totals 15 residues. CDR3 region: CASSSDNRVNYGYTF. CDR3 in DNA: TGTGCCAGCAGCTCCGACAACAGGGTGAACTATGGCTACACCTTC.

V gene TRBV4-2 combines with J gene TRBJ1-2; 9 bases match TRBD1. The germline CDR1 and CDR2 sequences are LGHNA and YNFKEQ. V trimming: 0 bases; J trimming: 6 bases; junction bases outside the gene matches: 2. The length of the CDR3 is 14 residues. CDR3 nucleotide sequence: TGTGCCAGCAGCCAAGAGGGACAGGGTAATGGCTACACCTTC. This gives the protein CASSQEGQGNGYTF.

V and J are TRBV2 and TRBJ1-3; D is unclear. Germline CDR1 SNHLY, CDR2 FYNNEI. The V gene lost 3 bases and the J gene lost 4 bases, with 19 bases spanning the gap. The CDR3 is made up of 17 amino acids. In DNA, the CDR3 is TGTGCCAGCAGTGACGTCCGAGAGACTTTTTCGGGAAACACCATATATTTT. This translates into CASSDVRETFSGNTIYF.

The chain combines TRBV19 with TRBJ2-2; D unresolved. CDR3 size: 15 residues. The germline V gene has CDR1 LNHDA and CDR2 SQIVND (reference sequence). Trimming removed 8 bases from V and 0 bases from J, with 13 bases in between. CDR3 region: CASAYVTPNTGELFF. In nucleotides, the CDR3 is TGTGCCAGTGCCTACGTAACACCGAACACCGGGGAGCTGTTTTTT.

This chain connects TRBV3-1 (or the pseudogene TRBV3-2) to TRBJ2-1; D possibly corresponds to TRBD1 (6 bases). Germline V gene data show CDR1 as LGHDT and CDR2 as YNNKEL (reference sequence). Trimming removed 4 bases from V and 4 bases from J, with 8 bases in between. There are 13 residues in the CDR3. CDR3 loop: CASSPGQYNEQFF. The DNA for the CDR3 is TGTGCCAGCAGCCCAGGACAGTACAATGAGCAGTTCTTC.

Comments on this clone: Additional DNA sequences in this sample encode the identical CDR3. DNA for the CDR3: TGTGCCAGCAGCTTAGGGAGCTCCTATAATTCACCCCTCCACTTT. Translation: CASSLGSSYNSPLHF. The chain joins TRBV11-2 to TRBJ1-6; D is unresolved. Germline-derived CDR1 and CDR2 are SGHAT and FQNNGV. This CDR3 has 15 amino acids. Trimming shortened V by 1 base and J by 0 bases, and 4 bases separated the two germline ends.

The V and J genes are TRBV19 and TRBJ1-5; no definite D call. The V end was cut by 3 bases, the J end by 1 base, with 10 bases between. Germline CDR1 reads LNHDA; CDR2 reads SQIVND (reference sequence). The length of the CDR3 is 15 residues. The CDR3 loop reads CASSMGIRSNQPQHF. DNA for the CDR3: TGTGCCAGTAGTATGGGTATACGGAGCAATCAGCCCCAGCATTTT.

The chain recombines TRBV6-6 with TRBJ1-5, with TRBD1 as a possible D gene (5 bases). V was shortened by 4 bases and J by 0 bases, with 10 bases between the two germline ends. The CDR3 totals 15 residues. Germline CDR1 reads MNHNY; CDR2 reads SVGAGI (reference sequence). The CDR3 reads CASSSTGTSNQPQHF. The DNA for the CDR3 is TGTGCCAGCAGTTCTACCGGGACTAGCAATCAGCCCCAGCATTTT.

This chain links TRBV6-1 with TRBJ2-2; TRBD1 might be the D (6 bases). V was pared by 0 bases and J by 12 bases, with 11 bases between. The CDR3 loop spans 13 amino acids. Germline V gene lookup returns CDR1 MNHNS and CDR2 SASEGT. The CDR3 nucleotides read TGTGCCAGCAGTGAAGCACAGGGTTGGCAGCTGTTTTTT. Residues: CASSEAQGWQLFF.

CDR3 residues: CASSNPGTVNTEAFF. CDR3 bases: TGTGCCAGTAGTAATCCCGGGACAGTGAACACTGAAGCTTTCTTT. The chain has TRBV19 and TRBJ1-1; 7 positions match TRBD1. This CDR3 has 15 amino acids. With V trimmed by 4 bases and J by 0 bases, 5 bases remained unmatched. Germline V gives CDR1 LNHDA, CDR2 SQIVND (reference sequence).

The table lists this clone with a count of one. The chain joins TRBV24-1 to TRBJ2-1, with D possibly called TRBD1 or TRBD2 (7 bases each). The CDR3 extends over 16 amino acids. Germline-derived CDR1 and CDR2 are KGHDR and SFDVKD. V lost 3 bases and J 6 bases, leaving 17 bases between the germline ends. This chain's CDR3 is CATSDNQGGSFNEQFF. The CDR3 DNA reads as TGTGCCACCAGTGATAACCAGGGGGGGTCTTTCAATGAGCAGTTCTTC.

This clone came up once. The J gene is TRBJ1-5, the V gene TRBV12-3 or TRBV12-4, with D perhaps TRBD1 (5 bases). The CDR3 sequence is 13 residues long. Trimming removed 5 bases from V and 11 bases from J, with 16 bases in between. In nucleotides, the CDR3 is TGTGCCAGCAGTCCAAGTGCTGGGGGAACCCAGCATTTT. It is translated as CASSPSAGGTQHF.

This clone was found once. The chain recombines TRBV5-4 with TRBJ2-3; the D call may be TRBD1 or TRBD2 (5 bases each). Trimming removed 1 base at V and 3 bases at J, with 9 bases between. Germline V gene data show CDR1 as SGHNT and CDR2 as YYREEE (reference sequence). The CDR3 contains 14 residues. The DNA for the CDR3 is TGTGCCAGCAGCTTGAGGGACCGTACAGATACGCAGTATTTT. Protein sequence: CASSLRDRTDTQYF.

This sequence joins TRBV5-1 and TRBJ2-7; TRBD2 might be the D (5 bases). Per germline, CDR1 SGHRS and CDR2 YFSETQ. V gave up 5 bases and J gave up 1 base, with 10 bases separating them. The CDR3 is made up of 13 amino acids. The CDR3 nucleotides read TGCGCCAGCAGTGAGGGTTGGTCCTACGAGCAGTACTTC. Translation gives CASSEGWSYEQYF.

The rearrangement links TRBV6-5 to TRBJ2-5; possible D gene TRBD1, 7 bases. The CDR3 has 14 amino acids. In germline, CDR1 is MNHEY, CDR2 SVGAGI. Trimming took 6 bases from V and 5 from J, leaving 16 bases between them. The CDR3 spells CASSSGRGRETQYF. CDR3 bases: TGTGCCAGCAGCTCCGGCAGGGGGAGGGAGACCCAGTACTTC.

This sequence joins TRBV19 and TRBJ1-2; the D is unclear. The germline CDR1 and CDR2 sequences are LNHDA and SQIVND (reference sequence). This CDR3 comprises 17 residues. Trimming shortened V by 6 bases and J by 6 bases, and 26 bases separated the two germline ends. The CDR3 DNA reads TGTGCCAGTAGACTCACACAAGGGCCTATTGGGCGCCATGGCTACACCTTC. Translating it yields CASRLTQGPIGRHGYTF.

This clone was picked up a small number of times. The CDR3 loop reads CASRDGQDNQPQHF. The CDR3 coding sequence is TGTGCCAGCAGAGACGGACAGGACAATCAGCCCCAGCATTTT. The chain combines TRBV2 with TRBJ1-5; 7 positions agree with TRBD1. Germline trimming cut 6 bases from V and 3 bases from J; bases unmatched to any gene: 5. The germline CDR1 and CDR2 sequences are SNHLY and FYNNEI. The CDR3 covers 14 residues.